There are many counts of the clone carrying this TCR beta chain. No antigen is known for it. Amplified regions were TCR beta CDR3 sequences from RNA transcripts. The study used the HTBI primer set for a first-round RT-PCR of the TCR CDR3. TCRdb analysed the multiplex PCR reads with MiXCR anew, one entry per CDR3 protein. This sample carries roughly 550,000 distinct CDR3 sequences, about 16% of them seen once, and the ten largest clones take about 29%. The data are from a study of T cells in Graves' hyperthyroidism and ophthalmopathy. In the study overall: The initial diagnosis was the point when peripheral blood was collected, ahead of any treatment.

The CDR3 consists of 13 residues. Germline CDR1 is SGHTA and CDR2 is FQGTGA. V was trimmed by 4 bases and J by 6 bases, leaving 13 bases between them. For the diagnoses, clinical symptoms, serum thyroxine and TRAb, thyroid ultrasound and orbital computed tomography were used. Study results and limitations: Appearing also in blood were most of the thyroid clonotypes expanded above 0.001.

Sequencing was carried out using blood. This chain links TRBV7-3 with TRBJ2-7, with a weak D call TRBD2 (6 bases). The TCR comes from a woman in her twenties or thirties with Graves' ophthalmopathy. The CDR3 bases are TGTGCCAGCAGCTCAACCGGGGGTCCCGAGCAGTACTTC. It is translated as CASSSTGGPEQYF.